This T cell receptor beta chain appears in the sequencing data of a study of cytomegalovirus exposure and HLA in healthy donors. Study-level background: The Caucasian-associated ancestry cluster contained 81% of the roughly 400 genotyped donors.

Germline V gene sequence: CDR1 SGHTA, CDR2 FQGNSA. V was cut by 2 bases and J by 0 bases, with 10 bases left in between. The CDR3 sequence is 15 residues long. PCR was performed using 60 Vbeta and 13 Jbeta primers. TCRdb keeps only in-frame clones here, not all; method: immunoSEQ multiplex PCR. The sample records about 160,000 clones, approximately 79% being singletons. V gene TRBV7-2 combines with J gene TRBJ1-1; weak D call: TRBD1 (6 bases). The source of this sequence is a man aged 40-50 years in good health and CMV-seronegative. Source material: PBMCs. Here the CDR3 reads CASSLTGRMNTEAFF. CDR3 nucleotides: TGTGCCAGCAGCTTAACAGGGAGAATGAACACTGAAGCTTTCTTT.